Included here is one T cell receptor beta chain sequence, with context. Its antigen is currently unknown. The sample is drawn from a study of cytomegalovirus exposure and HLA in healthy donors. The study, taken as a whole, reports: Rarity marked most TCR sequences, yet some public TCRs occurred in many donors.

It was with 60 Vbeta and 13 Jbeta primers that the PCR ran. Assay: immunoSEQ multiplex PCR; the TCRdb copy retains only in-frame clones and omits some. The repertoire holds about 150,000 clones, with over 70% as singletons. This TCR derives from a middle-aged woman in good health and CMV-seronegative. Specimen: PBMCs.

This CDR3 reads CAWSASYNEQFF. The CDR3 DNA reads TGTGCCTGGAGTGCTTCCTACAATGAGCAGTTCTTC. J is TRBJ2-1 and V is TRBV30, with D unresolved. V lost 1 base to trimming and J lost 1 base, with 2 bases between them. Germline CDR1 and CDR2: GTSNPN and SVGIG (reference sequence). This CDR3 is 12 amino acids long.